The TCR beta chain under discussion was sequenced for a study of radiotherapy plus CTLA-4 blockade in lung cancer. Germline V gene sequence: CDR1 ENHRY, CDR2 SYGVKD. The CDR3 covers 12 residues. V lost 3 bases and J lost 2, with 4 bases in between. With respect to this clone: Its antigen is still unknown.

Study-wide results and limits: Radiotherapy was combined with ipilimumab, and tumor-derived TCR clones then expanded in blood.

Clones were sequenced by immunoSEQ multiplex PCR, and TCRdb holds only the in-frame ones, with some missing. Of roughly 70,000 clones in the sample, roughly 87% were seen once. This receptor was obtained from a human donor with non-small cell lung cancer that progressed on radiotherapy plus ipilimumab. The input for sequencing was peripheral blood, taken from a patient treated with radiotherapy plus ipilimumab. This chain joins TRBV10-3 and TRBJ1-2, with D hard to call. The chain's CDR3 is CAISEGNYGYTF. CDR3 bases: TGTGCCATCAGTGAAGGCAACTATGGCTACACCTTC.